Following are 24 T cell receptor beta chains from one sample sequenced in a study of OX40 agonist ivuxolimab in advanced cancers. This table comes from immunoSEQ multiplex PCR, and its TCRdb copy is limited to in-frame clones, with some not included. The repertoire has about 90,000 clones, approximately 91% of them found once; the top ten carry roughly 0.32%. Source: CD4+ or CD8+ T cells sorted from blood, taken in a trial of the OX40 agonist ivuxolimab. These receptors originate from an adult with an advanced solid tumor such as melanoma, head and neck, liver or kidney cancer.

The V and J genes are TRBV6-5 and TRBJ2-7, with 10 bases fitting TRBD1. This CDR3 region has 15 residues. Germline CDR1 MNHEY, CDR2 SVGAGI. The ends lost 6 bases at V and 6 bases at J; junction bases unmatched: 11. This CDR3 is CASSPGQGGLGEQYF. DNA for the CDR3: TGTGCCAGCAGCCCCGGACAGGGGGGATTGGGCGAGCAGTACTTC.

This clone has ten or more counts. CDR3 in DNA: TGTGCCAGCAGCATCACGACTGGCACTGAAGCTTTCTTT. Translation gives CASSITTGTEAFF. J is TRBJ1-1 and V is TRBV7-3; D not certain. V was clipped by 5 bases and J by 4 bases, with 11 bases between them. The germline V gene encodes CDR1 SGHTA and CDR2 FQGTGA. This CDR3 contains 13 residues.

This sequence joins TRBV13 and TRBJ2-2; D uncertain. The CDR3 has 12 amino acids. Deletions cut 4 bases from V and 6 bases from J, with 6 bases between. The V gene's germline CDR1 is PRHDT and CDR2 FYEKMQ (reference sequence). The CDR3 here is CASSSLPGELFF. For the CDR3, the DNA is TGTGCCAGCAGCTCCCTTCCCGGGGAGCTGTTTTTT.

The chain couples TRBV5-4 to TRBJ2-1; a weak D match, TRBD2 (6 bases). CDR1 SGHNT and CDR2 YYREEE come from the germline V gene (reference sequence). The CDR3 totals 14 residues. Trimming pared 4 bases from V and 9 bases from J, leaving 17 bases between. The CDR3 loop is CASSLRLEVREQFF. The CDR3 coding sequence is TGTGCCAGCAGCCTAAGACTAGAAGTGCGTGAGCAGTTCTTC.

V is TRBV29-1 and J is TRBJ1-2, with D possibly being TRBD1 (5 bases). Trimming cost V 0 bases and J 7 bases, with 12 bases left between them. Germline V gene data show CDR1 as SQVTM and CDR2 as ANQGSEA. The CDR3 runs to 13 residues. This CDR3 is CSVEDREEGGYTF. CDR3 in DNA: TGCAGCGTTGAAGACAGGGAGGAGGGTGGCTACACCTTC.

V gene TRBV9 combines with J gene TRBJ2-4; either TRBD1 or TRBD2 may fit D (5 bases each). The CDR3 length is 16 residues. CDR1 SGDLS and CDR2 YYNGEE come from the germline V gene. V lost 4 bases to trimming and J lost 0 bases, with 14 bases between them. The CDR3 region has the DNA TGTGCCAGCAGCTCCGGGACCGGACTAGCCAAAAACATTCAGTACTTC. Protein sequence: CASSSGTGLAKNIQYF.

J is TRBJ1-3 and V is TRBV28, with 7 bases matching TRBD1. The CDR3 extends over 14 amino acids. V dropped 7 bases and J dropped 0; count of bases not matched to a gene: 3. Germline V gives CDR1 MDHEN, CDR2 SYDVKM. CDR3 DNA: TGTGCCAGCACGGGACAGCTCTCTGGAAACACCATATATTTT. Encoded protein: CASTGQLSGNTIYF. The full variable domain, with the rest looked up from reference TRBV28 and TRBJ1-3, is DVKVTQSSRYLVKRTGEKVFLECVQDMDHENMFWYRQDPGLGLRLIYFSYDVKMKEKGDIPEGYSVSREKKERFSLILESASTNQTSMYLCASTGQLSGNTIYFGEGSWLTVV.

CDR3 region: CASSSTAGGDSYEQYF. The CDR3, as DNA: TGTGCCAGCAGTTCGACAGCGGGAGGAGACTCCTACGAGCAGTACTTC. J is TRBJ2-7 and V is TRBV4-2, with 9 bases identical to TRBD2. The CDR3 is 16 amino acids. The germline V gene has CDR1 LGHNA and CDR2 YNFKEQ. The V segment lost 6 bases and the J segment 0 bases; nucleotides outside the gene matches: 9.

The CDR3 spells CASSFSTVSTDTQYF. Here the CDR3 DNA reads TGTGCCAGCAGCTTTTCGACAGTCAGCACAGATACGCAGTATTTT. The chain carries TRBV7-7 and TRBJ2-3; possibly TRBD1 for D (5 bases). Between the trimmed V and J ends, which lost 3 bases and 0 bases, there was a span of 10 bases. Germline CDR1 is SSHAT and CDR2 is FNYEAQ (reference sequence). The length of the CDR3 is 15 residues.

This chain connects TRBV7-9 to TRBJ1-1; D not resolved. The CDR3 contains 14 residues. Germline V CDR1 and CDR2: SEHNR, FQNEAQ (reference sequence). The V and J ends lost 3 bases and 1 base respectively, with 9 bases between them. This CDR3 is CASSLRQSNTEAFF. The CDR3 nucleotides read TGTGCCAGCAGCTTGCGACAATCGAACACTGAAGCTTTCTTT.

This clone was observed a handful of times. The chain carries TRBV23-1 and TRBJ2-5; 12 bases fit TRBD2. TRBV23-1 is given ORF status, its function remaining uncertain. V gave up 6 bases and J gave up 3 bases; unmatched junction bases: 11. The CDR3 is 17 amino acids. The CDR3 bases are TGCGCCAGCAGCACACCTAGCGGGAGGGCCCAAGAAGAGACCCAGTACTTC. Translating gives CASSTPSGRAQEETQYF.

The chain links TRBV5-1 to TRBJ2-3; possible D gene TRBD2, 6 bases. In germline, CDR1 is SGHRS, CDR2 YFSETQ. With 4 bases removed from V and 2 bases from J, the gap between germline ends came to 14 bases. This CDR3 has 15 residues. The CDR3 nucleotides are TGCGCCAGCAGCCCGGAGGGGAAGTTCACAGATACGCAGTATTTT. Encoded protein: CASSPEGKFTDTQYF.

The genes are TRBV7-9 and TRBJ1-3; TRBD1 is a possible D gene (5 bases). From germline, CDR1 is SEHNR and CDR2 FQNEAQ (reference sequence). The CDR3 is 16 residues long. With 5 bases removed from V and 0 bases from J, the gap between germline ends came to 14 bases. The CDR3 region is CASSPSGQISGNTIYF. The DNA for the CDR3 is TGTGCCAGCAGCCCCTCGGGGCAGATCTCTGGAAACACCATATATTTT. Based on the CDR3 plus reference TRBV7-9 and TRBJ1-3, the full variable domain is DTGVSQNPRHKITKRGQNVTFRCDPISEHNRLYWYRQTLGQGPEFLTYFQNEAQLEKSRLLSDRFSAERPKGSFSTLEIQRTEQGDSAMYLCASSPSGQISGNTIYFGEGSWLTVV.

V and J are TRBV5-6 and TRBJ1-2; TRBD1 is a possible D gene (6 bases). This CDR3 spans 11 amino acids. Between the trimmed V and J ends, which lost 3 bases and 6 bases, there was a span of 6 bases. The germline gives CDR1 SGHDT, CDR2 YYEEEE. This CDR3 reads CASSYRDGYTF. The CDR3 DNA is TGTGCCAGCAGCTACAGGGATGGCTACACCTTC.

The chain couples TRBV11-2 to TRBJ2-3, with D possibly TRBD1 on 5 matching bases. Germline V gene lookup returns CDR1 SGHAT and CDR2 FQNNGV. CDR3 length equals 15 residues. Trimming left V 0 bases short and J 3 bases short, with 10 bases between. The CDR3: CASSLDWAGTDTQYF. CDR3 nucleotides: TGTGCCAGCAGCTTAGATTGGGCAGGGACAGATACGCAGTATTTT. The complete variable domain, with remaining parts taken from reference TRBV11-2 and TRBJ2-3, reads EAGVAQSPRYKIIEKRQSVAFWCNPISGHATLYWYQQILGQGPKLLIQFQNNGVVDDSQLPKDRFSAERLKGVDSTLKIQPAKLEDSAVYLCASSLDWAGTDTQYFGPGTRLTVL.

The V call is TRBV10-1, the J call TRBJ1-5; weak D call: TRBD1 (6 bases). V lost 7 bases and J 2 bases, leaving 21 bases between the germline ends. Germline V gene lookup returns CDR1 WNHNN and CDR2 SYGVQD (reference sequence). This CDR3 is 17 amino acids long. The chain's CDR3 is CASTPGQTPRGNQPQHF. For the CDR3, the DNA is TGCGCCAGCACCCCGGGACAAACCCCACGTGGCAATCAGCCCCAGCATTTT.

This clone was observed a single time. The rearrangement uses TRBV2 and TRBJ2-3; no reliable D call. Trimming left V 7 bases short and J 2 bases short, with 16 bases between. Germline CDR1 reads SNHLY; CDR2 reads FYNNEI. The CDR3 length is 15 residues. The CDR3 protein is CASMKVPVPTDTQYF. CDR3 DNA: TGTGCCAGCATGAAAGTACCAGTACCCACAGATACGCAGTATTTT.

V gene TRBV5-4 combines with J gene TRBJ2-1; 10 nucleotides agree with TRBD2. Trimming took 0 bases from V and 8 from J; bases not matched to a gene: 5. This CDR3 region has 15 residues. The germline V gene encodes CDR1 SGHNT and CDR2 YYREEE (reference sequence). This CDR3 reads CASSLASGSLHEQFF. CDR3 DNA: TGTGCCAGCAGCTTGGCTAGCGGGAGTCTCCATGAGCAGTTCTTC.

This clone was found once. The gene calls are TRBV6-5 and TRBJ2-7, with unresolved D. Trimming pared 0 bases from V and 2 bases from J, leaving 11 bases between. The CDR3 consists of 15 residues. Looked up from germline, CDR1 is MNHEY and CDR2 is SVGAGI. In DNA form, the CDR3 reads TGTGCCAGCAGTTACTCGAGTACGTCAACCTACGAGCAGTACTTC. Its protein product is CASSYSSTSTYEQYF.

This chain uses TRBV7-2 with TRBJ1-2; D is possibly TRBD1 (6 bases). Germline-derived CDR1 and CDR2 are SGHTA and FQGNSA. V lost 0 bases and J lost 6, with 17 bases in between. The CDR3 runs to 16 residues. The CDR3 here is CASSLARSTGLDGYTF. The CDR3 DNA reads TGTGCCAGCAGCTTAGCGCGAAGTACAGGGTTAGATGGCTACACCTTC.

The rearrangement joins TRBV2 to TRBJ1-1; D may be TRBD1 (5 bases). The germline gives CDR1 SNHLY, CDR2 FYNNEI. The V end lost 6 bases, the J end lost 0 bases, and 14 bases lay between the germline ends. The CDR3 is 15 residues long. The chain's CDR3 is CASRDRDGLNTEAFF. For the CDR3, the DNA is TGTGCCAGCAGAGACCGGGACGGACTGAACACTGAAGCTTTCTTT.

This clone was observed a few times. This chain connects TRBV6-6 to TRBJ1-1; the match to TRBD1 covers 8 bases. This CDR3 is 11 amino acids long. Germline assignment: CDR1 MNHNY and CDR2 SVGAGI (reference sequence). Trimming took 7 bases from V and 6 from J; bases not matched to a gene: 1. The CDR3 nucleotides read TGTGCCAGCAACAGGGGGGCTGAAGCTTTCTTT. It is translated as CASNRGAEAFF.

This chain joins TRBV4-2 and TRBJ2-1; no clear D gene. Germline lookup yields CDR1 LGHNA and CDR2 YNFKEQ. The CDR3 length is 15 residues. V was clipped by 0 bases and J by 4 bases, with 10 bases between them. The CDR3 sequence: CASSQDLSVYNEQFF. DNA for the CDR3: TGTGCCAGCAGCCAAGATCTTTCCGTATACAATGAGCAGTTCTTC.

The chain has TRBV19 and TRBJ2-1, with 10 positions matching TRBD2. The germline gives CDR1 LNHDA, CDR2 SQIVND (reference sequence). V shed 2 bases and J 0 bases; nucleotides not matched to a gene: 13. The CDR3 length is 20 residues. The CDR3 loop is CASSITSGLALPSSYNEQFF. The DNA for the CDR3 is TGTGCCAGTAGTATAACCTCGGGACTAGCGCTCCCTAGCTCCTACAATGAGCAGTTCTTC.